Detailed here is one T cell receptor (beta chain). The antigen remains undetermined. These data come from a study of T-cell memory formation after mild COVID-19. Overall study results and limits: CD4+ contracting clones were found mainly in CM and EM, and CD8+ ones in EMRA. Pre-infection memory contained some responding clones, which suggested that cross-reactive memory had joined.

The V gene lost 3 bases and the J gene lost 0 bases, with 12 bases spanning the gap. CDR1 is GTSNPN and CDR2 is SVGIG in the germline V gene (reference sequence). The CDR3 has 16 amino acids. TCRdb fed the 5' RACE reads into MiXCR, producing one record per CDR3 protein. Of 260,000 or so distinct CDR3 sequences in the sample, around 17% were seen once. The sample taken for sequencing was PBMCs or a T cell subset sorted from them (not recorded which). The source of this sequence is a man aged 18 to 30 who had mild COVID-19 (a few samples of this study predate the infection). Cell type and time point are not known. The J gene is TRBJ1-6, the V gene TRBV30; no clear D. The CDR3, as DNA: TGTGCCTGGAGACGACTTCCCAGCTCCTATAATTCACCCCTCCACTTT. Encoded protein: CAWRRLPSSYNSPLHF.